These 19 T cell receptor beta chains came from one sample sequenced in a study of T cell repertoires in cytomegalovirus infection (dated by TCRdb to the late 2010s). The data were produced on an Illumina HiSeq 1500. The public reads were reprocessed in TCRdb via fastp at Q25 and MiXCR, keeping in-frame beta chains. Every entry covers one CDR3 protein and lists the most common genes and DNA from its rows. For this sample the table gives about 500,000 distinct CDR3 sequences, of which 30% to 40% were detected only once. The ten largest clonotypes hold about a sixth of the sample. Antigen specificity for these receptors is unknown. Interpreted using the paper, the treatment or condition label stands for: in vitro stimulation with specific CMV peptide epitopes to enrich CMV-specific T cells. The sequencing used cultured PBMCs, collected from culture after CMV antigen stimulation. The origin of the receptors is a human donor in good health (CMV status not recorded). Some clones in this sample may be carry-over from other donors' samples.

V is TRBV7-2 and J is TRBJ1-5; D unclear. This CDR3 has 13 amino acids. Between the trimmed V and J ends, which lost 5 bases and 7 bases, there was a span of 12 bases. Germline-derived CDR1 and CDR2 are SGHTA and FQGNSA. This chain's CDR3 is CASSPLLGQPQHF. The CDR3 nucleotides read TGTGCCAGCAGCCCTCTCTTGGGCCAGCCCCAGCATTTT.

This clonotype was detected a few times. This chain connects TRBV27 to TRBJ1-6; D might be TRBD1 (6 bases). The CDR3 extends over 13 amino acids. Germline V gene lookup returns CDR1 MNHEY and CDR2 SMNVEV (reference sequence). V was shortened by 6 bases and J by 7 bases, with 10 bases between the two germline ends. In DNA, the CDR3 is TGTGCCAGCAGGTATACAGGGAATTCACCCCTCCACTTT. Translated: CASRYTGNSPLHF.

The J gene is TRBJ2-7, the V gene TRBV7-4; D is unclear. V was shortened by 2 bases and J by 7 bases, with 9 bases between the two germline ends. Germline V CDR1 and CDR2: SGHVT, SQSDAQ. The CDR3 has 12 residues. CDR3 protein: CASSLRVGEQYV. The CDR3 DNA reads TGTGCCAGCAGCTTACGTGTGGGGGAGCAGTACGTC.

V and J are TRBV24-1 and TRBJ2-5; no reliable D call. The CDR3 has 13 residues. V was shortened by 2 bases and J by 2 bases, with 5 bases between the two germline ends. Germline V gene lookup returns CDR1 KGHDR and CDR2 SFDVKD. CDR3 coding DNA: TGTGCCACCAGTGATTCCCTACAAGAGACCCAGTACTTC. This translates into CATSDSLQETQYF.

The chain has TRBV7-2 and TRBJ1-6; D is unresolved. The CDR3 loop spans 14 amino acids. Germline lookup yields CDR1 SGHTA and CDR2 FQGNSA. V lost 2 bases to trimming and J lost 9 bases, with 11 bases between them. The CDR3 protein is CASSLTGTGSPLHF. CDR3 DNA: TGTGCCAGCAGCTTAACGGGCACCGGTTCACCCCTCCACTTT. The full variable domain, completed using reference TRBV7-2 and TRBJ1-6, is GAGVSQSPSNKVTEKGKDVELRCDPISGHTALYWYRQSLGQGLEFLIYFQGNSAPDKSGLPSDRFSAERTGGSVSTLTIQRTQQEDSAVYLCASSLTGTGSPLHFGNGTRLTVT.

This clonotype was seen a few times. This sequence joins TRBV7-6 and TRBJ2-1, with TRBD2 matching over 14 bases. Germline lookup yields CDR1 SGHVS and CDR2 FNYEAQ. The V segment lost 4 bases and the J segment 6 bases; nucleotides outside the gene matches: 14. The CDR3 loop spans 19 amino acids. CDR3 residues: CASSSEPGTSGSWGNEQFF. CDR3 DNA: TGTGCCAGCAGCTCGGAGCCCGGGACTAGCGGGAGCTGGGGCAATGAGCAGTTCTTC.

This clonotype was detected only once. The chain is built from TRBV12-3 or TRBV12-4 and TRBJ1-2; perhaps TRBD1 as D (5 bases). V was clipped by 2 bases and J by 6 bases, with 10 bases between them. The length of the CDR3 is 13 residues. CDR3 sequence (DNA): TGTGCCAGCAGTTTAACCCAGGGACATGGCTACACCTTC. It is translated as CASSLTQGHGYTF.

The J gene is TRBJ2-1, the V gene TRBV9, with a possible D match to TRBD2 (6 bases). CDR1 SGDLS and CDR2 YYNGEE come from the germline V gene. The CDR3 totals 14 residues. Between the trimmed V and J ends, which lost 1 base and 8 bases, there was a span of 13 bases. CDR3 nucleotide sequence: TGTGCCAGCAGCGTAACAAGCGGAGGGGATGAGCAGTTCTTC. Its translation is CASSVTSGGDEQFF.

This clonotype has ten or more counts. V is TRBV7-9 and J is TRBJ2-2; unclear D gene. V gave up 2 bases and J gave up 0 bases, with 7 bases separating them. From germline, CDR1 is SEHNR and CDR2 FQNEAQ (reference sequence). CDR3 size: 15 residues. As DNA, the CDR3 is TGTGCCAGCAGCTTATTTCTCACGAACACCGGGGAGCTGTTTTTT. This translates into CASSLFLTNTGELFF. The full variable domain, with the rest looked up from reference TRBV7-9 and TRBJ2-2, is DTGVSQNPRHKITKRGQNVTFRCDPISEHNRLYWYRQTLGQGPEFLTYFQNEAQLEKSRLLSDRFSAERPKGSFSTLEIQRTEQGDSAMYLCASSLFLTNTGELFFGEGSRLTVL.

Note on this clonotype: A much larger clone sits a single nucleotide away, making a read error possible. The chain combines TRBV12-3 or TRBV12-4 with TRBJ2-5; no clear D gene. The CDR3 runs 13 residues. The CDR3 nucleotides read TGTGCCAGCAGTTCACCCATAGAAGAGAACCAGTACTTC. This encodes CASSSPIEENQYF.

The CDR3 here is CASSLLNRPPPYGYTF. The DNA of the CDR3 is TGTGCCAGCAGCTTACTCAACAGGCCCCCCCCCTATGGCTACACCTTC. The chain uses TRBV7-9 and TRBJ1-2; weak D call: TRBD1 (5 bases). Germline values: CDR1 SEHNR, CDR2 FQNEAQ (reference sequence). Trimming removed 2 bases at V and 4 bases at J, with 17 bases between. CDR3 length equals 16 residues. Using reference TRBV7-9 and TRBJ1-2 for the parts outside the CDR3, the full variable domain is DTGVSQNPRHKITKRGQNVTFRCDPISEHNRLYWYRQTLGQGPEFLTYFQNEAQLEKSRLLSDRFSAERPKGSFSTLEIQRTEQGDSAMYLCASSLLNRPPPYGYTFGSGTRLTVV.

This chain connects TRBV19 to TRBJ1-2; TRBD1 agrees at 12 bases. This CDR3 contains 15 residues. Germline-derived CDR1 and CDR2 are LNHDA and SQIVND (reference sequence). V lost 6 bases and J lost 5; bases outside the gene matches: 7. The CDR3 loop is CASSYRDRGLYGYTF. For the CDR3, the DNA is TGTGCCAGTAGCTATCGGGACAGGGGGCTTTATGGCTACACCTTC.

In this sample, this clonotype turned up many times. Germline and junction disagree at one end, which may indicate a read error. The V gene is TRBV7-2, the J gene TRBJ2-1, with D unclear. The CDR3 totals 12 residues. The V gene's germline CDR1 is SGHTA and CDR2 FQGNSA. In nucleotides, the CDR3 is TGTGCCAGCAGCTTATATCAAGGCGACCCGATCTTC. As protein: CASSLYQGDPIF.

The chain couples TRBV19 to TRBJ2-2; the D is unclear. Trimming took off 5 bases at V and 4 bases at J, with 11 bases between the two ends. The CDR3 has 14 residues. From germline, CDR1 is LNHDA and CDR2 SQIVND (reference sequence). The chain's CDR3 is CASSSASTTGELFF. CDR3 DNA: TGTGCCAGTAGTTCCGCGAGTACCACCGGGGAGCTGTTTTTT.

This clonotype has ten or more counts. The gene calls are TRBV10-3 and TRBJ2-1; 11 nucleotides match TRBD2. V lost 5 bases and J lost 5; bases outside the gene matches: 8. The V gene's germline CDR1 is ENHRY and CDR2 SYGVKD. The CDR3 covers 16 residues. The DNA of the CDR3 is TGTGCCATCAGTTTCAGACTAGCGGGAATGGACAATGAGCAGTTCTTC. Its translation is CAISFRLAGMDNEQFF.

The chain carries TRBV6-2 or TRBV6-3 and TRBJ2-7, with 11 nucleotides matching TRBD2. CDR3 length: 15 amino acids. After removal of 5 bases from V and 3 bases from J, the junction contained 6 bases not matched to a gene. The germline CDR1 and CDR2 sequences are MNHEY and SVGEGT. CDR3 nucleotides: TGTGCCAGCAGTCGCGGGACTAGCGGCTTCTACGAGCAGTACGTC. Translating it yields CASSRGTSGFYEQYV.

The V call is TRBV12-3 or TRBV12-4, the J call TRBJ2-1; tentatively, D is TRBD2 (5 bases). Between the trimmed V and J ends, which lost 6 bases and 0 bases, there was a span of 12 bases. There are 15 residues in the CDR3. Here the CDR3 reads CASSLSDYSYNEQFF. The CDR3 nucleotides are TGTGCCAGCAGCCTCAGTGACTACTCCTACAATGAGCAGTTCTTC.

This clonotype came up a few times. The CDR3 DNA sequence: TGTGCCAGCAGCGTAGGGACCCACAATGAGCAGTTCTTC. Protein sequence: CASSVGTHNEQFF. The rearrangement uses TRBV9 and TRBJ2-1; D remains unclear. V lost 0 bases and J 5 bases, leaving 6 bases between the germline ends. This CDR3 has 13 residues. Germline V gene lookup returns CDR1 SGDLS and CDR2 YYNGEE. Combining the CDR3 with reference TRBV9 and TRBJ2-1 gives the whole variable domain DSGVTQTPKHLITATGQRVTLRCSPRSGDLSVYWYQQSLDQGLQFLIQYYNGEERAKGNILERFSAQQFPDLHSELNLSSLELGDSALYFCASSVGTHNEQFFGPGTRLTVL.

The chain employs TRBV9 and TRBJ2-2; no firm D call. Trimming removed 3 bases from V and 1 base from J, with 13 bases in between. Germline V CDR1 and CDR2: SGDLS, YYNGEE. This CDR3 spans 16 amino acids. The CDR3 DNA sequence: TGTGCCAGCAGCGGGAAGGGAAAGATGAACACCGGGGAGCTGTTTTTT. Residues: CASSGKGKMNTGELFF.